This T cell receptor beta chain appears in the sequencing data of a study of T cell changes during pregnancy in multiple sclerosis. Germline CDR1 and CDR2: SGHNT and YYREEE (reference sequence). The CDR3 is 14 amino acids. V shed 3 bases, J shed 8 bases, and the junction held 10 bases outside the gene matches. The repertoire was sequenced with immunoSEQ multiplex PCR; TCRdb's copy has only in-frame clones and lacks some. The table records about 12,000 clones, more than 85% of them present only once. The sequence was obtained from a female donor in good health, enrolled as a control in a pregnancy study. This specimen consisted of CD8+ T cells from peripheral blood mononuclear cells, obtained in the second trimester of pregnancy. The V and J genes are TRBV5-4 and TRBJ1-1, with 7 bases lining up with TRBD1. DNA for the CDR3: TGTGCCAGCAGCTCGGGACGGACACAGGGGGAAGCTTTCTTT. Protein sequence: CASSSGRTQGEAFF.